The source of this T cell receptor (beta chain) is a study of tumor-infiltrating lymphocytes in primary liver carcinoma. Findings and limits, study-wide: Detection in all five tumor regions applied to only about 7-24% of top clones. The 250 largest clones made up significantly more of tumor than blood repertoires (p = 0.039).

This clonotype was recorded at least ten times. The antigen remains undetermined. Germline CDR1 is LGHNA and CDR2 is YNFKEQ. V gave up 0 bases and J gave up 8 bases; unmatched junction bases: 5. The CDR3 extends over 14 amino acids. Both RNA and DNA were isolated together from around 20-30 mg of bulk tissue that had not been sorted. Histology found more than 85% viable tumor cells per sample. TCR beta cDNA was reverse-transcribed from about 0.45 ug of total RNA. The reaction used a constant-region primer and ProtoScript II reverse transcriptase. Modified slightly, ARM-PCR produced TCR beta libraries over three nested multiplex PCR rounds. Two initial PCR rounds of about 11 cycles each paired TRBV1-TRBV30 forward primers with a C-beta reverse primer. From the multiplex PCR reads, TCRdb called clonotypes with MiXCR, one entry per CDR3 protein. The sample records some 110,000 distinct CDR3 sequences, about four fifths being singletons.

The sequence came from a man between 35 and 55 years old with primary liver carcinoma and hepatitis B virus infection. The material sequenced was liver tumor tissue from sampling region 3. Noted subset: tumor region T3, left-lateral pole. This chain joins TRBV4-2 and TRBJ1-1; TRBD1 aligns across 8 bases. CDR3 sequence: CASSQDPGQGEAFF. Written as DNA, the CDR3 is TGTGCCAGCAGCCAAGATCCAGGACAGGGCGAAGCTTTCTTT.